The sequence of this TCR beta chain was determined in a study of radiotherapy plus CTLA-4 blockade in lung cancer. Profiling relied on immunoSEQ multiplex PCR, and the TCRdb table lists in-frame clones only, not all of them. The table has some 50,000 clones, approximately 80% seen once. Germline CDR1 MNHEY, CDR2 SMNVEV (reference sequence). There are 16 residues in the CDR3. V dropped 4 bases and J dropped 6; count of bases not matched to a gene: 9. The clonotype originates from a human donor with non-small cell lung cancer who had a partial response to radiotherapy plus ipilimumab. The specimen was peripheral blood, collected from a patient treated with radiotherapy plus ipilimumab. This chain uses TRBV27 with TRBJ2-4; TRBD2 matches at 10 bases. The CDR3 sequence is CASSSIAGGILNIQYF. The CDR3 bases are TGTGCCAGCAGTTCCATAGCGGGGGGTATTCTAAACATTCAGTACTTC.